This entry concerns a single T cell receptor beta chain. It has no known antigen specificity. Base-call qualities are not available, and no considerably larger clone is one nucleotide away. This record belongs to a study of blood T cells in healthy people across ages (dated by TCRdb to about 2015). Some background on the complete study: In model experiments, roughly one uniquely barcoded TCR beta cDNA molecule per two T cells was captured by template switching. To track age-related changes in TCR beta repertoire diversity, the study relied on deep sequencing normalized with unique cDNA molecular identifiers. The donors were split into four age groups: young (average 16 years), middle-aged (nearly 40), aged (more than 60) and long-lived (roughly 77). To avoid experimental bias, donors of different ages were spread randomly across the sequencing lanes. For two donors (one aged 18 to 30 and one aged 80 or older), the study analyzed two additional independent replicas of 1 million unique cDNA reads from the same blood draw. Results and caveats for the whole study, not just this receptor: A strong correlation was found between observed TCR beta diversity and the percentage of naive T cells measured by flow cytometry. Since profiling was done on bulk unsorted PBMCs, naive and antigen-experienced compartments could not be conclusively compared. Because donor CMV infection status was unknown, age-related changes in expanded clonotypes were potentially confounded. Estimates of total diversity based on one million sequenced T cells were regarded as lower bounds and as underestimates. Observed TCR beta diversity per million T cells fell roughly linearly with age, and a significant reduction was already apparent by age around 39. Compared with the aged group, the long-lived group had more naive CD4+ T cells, fewer expanded clones and increased TCR diversity, suggesting age selection.

Donors were under 40 systemically healthy Caucasian individuals from Russia aged roughly 6 to 90 years. Ten milliliters of peripheral blood were drawn from each donor into EDTA-treated Vacutainer tubes. Ficoll-Paque density-gradient centrifugation was used to isolate PBMCs, with at least 6.5 million per sample. Total RNA, at least 6 micrograms per sample, was extracted from PBMCs with Trizol reagent. The percentages of naive CD45RAhigh/CD27high T cells were determined by flow cytometry on a PBMC aliquot from every donor. Libraries were constructed by 5' RACE. Sequencer: Illumina HiSeq 2500. A second PCR of about 6 to 11 cycles was performed with a sample-barcoded 5' primer and a J-beta primer mix. A unique molecular identifier was introduced onto each TCR beta cDNA molecule by a template-switch 5' adaptor carrying 12 random nucleotides. Each sample yielded at least 3 million CDR3-containing paired-end reads. The Mint cDNA synthesis kit, primed by a TRBC-specific oligonucleotide, was used to synthesize first-strand cDNA from all RNA. Following uracil-DNA glycosylase treatment, a first 18-cycle PCR with universal primers M1SS and BC2_uni_R was performed on all cDNA. Per the source publication's procedure: For normalization, 1 million high-quality reads were randomly selected from each sample, with every read carrying a distinct molecular identifier. Instead of being binned into consensus sequences, reads that shared molecular identifiers were thrown out. MiTCR, with a Q25 quality threshold and the strictest error-elimination algorithm, was used for CDR3 identification, clonotype clustering and error correction. A nonparametric unseen species model with Euler transformation was used to estimate lower-bound total TCR beta diversity. Through fastp at Q25 and MiXCR, TCRdb rebuilt clones from the public reads, retaining in-frame beta chains. Every entry covers one CDR3 protein and lists the most common genes and DNA from its rows. The V and J calls shown here were made by TCRdb, not taken from the authors' results. This sample comprises about 1.5 million distinct CDR3 sequences, roughly 45% of them detected only once. Together, the top ten hold 7.9% of the sample.

The clonotype originates from a young woman in good health. The sample consisted of blood.

The nucleotide sequence is TGTGCCTGGAGTAAGCGGACAGCGGGAGAAAAACTGTTTTTT. Its protein reads: CAWSKRTAGEKLFF. The chain uses TRBV30 and TRBJ1-4; TRBD1 is a possible D gene, resting on 6 matching bases. From the germline V gene (reference sequence), CDR1 is GTSNPN and CDR2 is SVGIG. The CDR3 covers 14 residues, taking in both the cysteine and the phenylalanine. Solely the CDR3 DNA is kept, with 42 bases framed from the first base. The V and J ends are trimmed by 2 bases and 8 bases, leaving 15 bases between them.